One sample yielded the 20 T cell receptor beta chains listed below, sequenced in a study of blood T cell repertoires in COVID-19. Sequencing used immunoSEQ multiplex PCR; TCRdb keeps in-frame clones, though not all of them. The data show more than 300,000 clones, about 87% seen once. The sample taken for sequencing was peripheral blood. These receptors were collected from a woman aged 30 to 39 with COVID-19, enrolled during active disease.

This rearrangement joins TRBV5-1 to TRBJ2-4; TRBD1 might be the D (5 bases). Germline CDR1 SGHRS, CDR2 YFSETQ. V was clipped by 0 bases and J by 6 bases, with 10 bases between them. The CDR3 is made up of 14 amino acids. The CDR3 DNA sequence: TGCGCCAGCAGCTTGGAGGGGCTGGGAAACATTCAGTACTTC. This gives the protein CASSLEGLGNIQYF.

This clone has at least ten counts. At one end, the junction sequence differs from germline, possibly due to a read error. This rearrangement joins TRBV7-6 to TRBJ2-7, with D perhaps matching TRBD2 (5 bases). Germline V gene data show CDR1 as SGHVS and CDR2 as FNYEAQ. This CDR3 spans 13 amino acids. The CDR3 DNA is TGTGCCAGCAGCTTAGCCACCAGGATGAGACTAAGCTTC. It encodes CASSLATRMRLSF.

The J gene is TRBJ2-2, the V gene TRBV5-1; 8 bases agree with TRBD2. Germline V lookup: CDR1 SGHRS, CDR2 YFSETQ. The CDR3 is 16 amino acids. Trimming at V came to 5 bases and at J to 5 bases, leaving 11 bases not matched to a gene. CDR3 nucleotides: TGCGCCAGCAGGGATACGGCGGGAGGTCGAACCGGGGAGCTGTTTTTT. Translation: CASRDTAGGRTGELFF.

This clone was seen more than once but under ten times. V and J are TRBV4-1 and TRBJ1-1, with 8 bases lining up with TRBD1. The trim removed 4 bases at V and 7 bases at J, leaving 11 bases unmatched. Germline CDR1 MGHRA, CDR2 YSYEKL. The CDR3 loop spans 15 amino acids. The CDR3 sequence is CASSRLQGAIVEAFF. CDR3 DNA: TGCGCCAGCAGCCGCCTGCAGGGGGCGATAGTTGAAGCTTTCTTT.

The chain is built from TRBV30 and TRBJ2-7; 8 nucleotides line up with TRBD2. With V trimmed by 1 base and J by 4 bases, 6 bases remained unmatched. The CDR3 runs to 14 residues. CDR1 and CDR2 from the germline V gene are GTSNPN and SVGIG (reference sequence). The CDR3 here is CAWSEGLAGYEQYF. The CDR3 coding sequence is TGTGCCTGGAGTGAAGGACTAGCTGGTTACGAGCAGTACTTC.

The DNA of the CDR3 is TGTGCCAGCAGCCCGGACAAGAACTATGGCTACACCTTC. This gives the protein CASSPDKNYGYTF. This chain joins TRBV5-4 and TRBJ1-2; D is perhaps TRBD1 (5 bases). V was shortened by 4 bases and J by 2 bases, with 9 bases between the two germline ends. Germline loops: CDR1 SGHNT, CDR2 YYREEE (reference sequence). The CDR3 contains 13 residues.

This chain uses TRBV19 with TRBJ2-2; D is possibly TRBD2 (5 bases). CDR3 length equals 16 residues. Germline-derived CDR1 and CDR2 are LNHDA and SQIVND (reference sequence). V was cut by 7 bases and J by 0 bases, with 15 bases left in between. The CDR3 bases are TGTGCCAGTAAGTTTTTCGGGGAATCGAACACCGGGGAGCTGTTTTTT. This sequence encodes CASKFFGESNTGELFF.

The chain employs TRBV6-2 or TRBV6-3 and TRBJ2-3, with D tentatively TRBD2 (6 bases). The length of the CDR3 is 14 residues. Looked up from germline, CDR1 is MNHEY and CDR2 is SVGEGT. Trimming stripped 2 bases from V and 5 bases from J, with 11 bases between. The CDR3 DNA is TGTGCCAGCAGTTACGTCGGGCGGGGAGATACGCAGTATTTT. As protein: CASSYVGRGDTQYF.

CDR3 sequence reads: CASSPAGMYEQYF. The CDR3 DNA sequence: TGTGCCAGTAGTCCAGCGGGAATGTACGAGCAGTACTTC. V gene TRBV19 combines with J gene TRBJ2-7, with TRBD2 matching over 7 bases. The CDR3 loop spans 13 amino acids. The ends lost 5 bases at V and 4 bases at J; junction bases unmatched: 5. The germline V gene has CDR1 LNHDA and CDR2 SQIVND (reference sequence).

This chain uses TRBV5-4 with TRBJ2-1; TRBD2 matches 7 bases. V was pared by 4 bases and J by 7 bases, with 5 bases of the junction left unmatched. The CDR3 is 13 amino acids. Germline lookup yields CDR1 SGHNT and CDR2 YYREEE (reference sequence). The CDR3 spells CASSILARNEQFF. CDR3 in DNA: TGTGCCAGCAGCATACTAGCGAGGAATGAGCAGTTCTTC.

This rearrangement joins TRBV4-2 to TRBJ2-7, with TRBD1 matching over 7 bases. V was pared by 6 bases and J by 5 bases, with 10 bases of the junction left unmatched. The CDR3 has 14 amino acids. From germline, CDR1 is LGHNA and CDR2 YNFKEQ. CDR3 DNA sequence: TGTGCCAGCAGTCAGACAGGGCTTGGAAACGAGCAGTACTTC. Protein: CASSQTGLGNEQYF.

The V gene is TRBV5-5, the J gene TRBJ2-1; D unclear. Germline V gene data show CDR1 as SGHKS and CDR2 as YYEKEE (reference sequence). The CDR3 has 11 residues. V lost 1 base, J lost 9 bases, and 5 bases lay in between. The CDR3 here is CASSLSIEQFF. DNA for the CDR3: TGTGCCAGCAGCTTGTCCATTGAGCAGTTCTTC.

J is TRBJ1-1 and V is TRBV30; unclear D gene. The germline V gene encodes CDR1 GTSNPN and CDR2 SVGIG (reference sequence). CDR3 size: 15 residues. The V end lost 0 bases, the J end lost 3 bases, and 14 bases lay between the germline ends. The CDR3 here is CAWSVRSSGDTEAFF. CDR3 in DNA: TGTGCCTGGAGTGTACGATCGTCCGGGGACACTGAAGCTTTCTTT.

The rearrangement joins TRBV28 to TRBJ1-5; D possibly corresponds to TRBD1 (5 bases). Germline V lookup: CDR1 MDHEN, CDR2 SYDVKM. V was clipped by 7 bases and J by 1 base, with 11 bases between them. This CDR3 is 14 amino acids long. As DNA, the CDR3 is TGTGCCAGCACTAGGGGAGGGAGCAATCAGCCCCAGCATTTT. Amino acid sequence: CASTRGGSNQPQHF.

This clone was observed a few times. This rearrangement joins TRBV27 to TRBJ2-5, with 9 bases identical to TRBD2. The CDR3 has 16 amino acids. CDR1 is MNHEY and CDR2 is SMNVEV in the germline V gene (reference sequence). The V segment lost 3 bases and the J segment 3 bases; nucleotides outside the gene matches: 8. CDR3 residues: CASSLTGTSREETQYF. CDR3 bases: TGTGCCAGCAGTTTGACCGGGACTAGCCGGGAAGAGACCCAGTACTTC.

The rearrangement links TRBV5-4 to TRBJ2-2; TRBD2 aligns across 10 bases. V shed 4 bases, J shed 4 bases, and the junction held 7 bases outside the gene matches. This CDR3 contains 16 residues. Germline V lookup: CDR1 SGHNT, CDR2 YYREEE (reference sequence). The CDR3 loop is CASSRLLAGATGELFF. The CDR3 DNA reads TGTGCCAGCAGCCGTCTCCTAGCGGGGGCCACCGGGGAGCTGTTTTTT.

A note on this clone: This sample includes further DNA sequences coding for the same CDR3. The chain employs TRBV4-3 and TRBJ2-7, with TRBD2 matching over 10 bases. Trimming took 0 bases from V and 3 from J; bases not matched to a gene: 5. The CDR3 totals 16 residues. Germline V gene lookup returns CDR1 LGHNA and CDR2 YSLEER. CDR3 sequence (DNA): TGCGCCAGCAGCCAAGAACCGGGACTAGCGATCTACGAGCAGTACTTC. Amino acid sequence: CASSQEPGLAIYEQYF.

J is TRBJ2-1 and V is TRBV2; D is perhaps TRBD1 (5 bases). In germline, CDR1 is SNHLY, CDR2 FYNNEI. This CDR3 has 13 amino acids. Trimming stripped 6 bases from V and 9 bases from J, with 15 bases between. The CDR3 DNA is TGTGCCAGCAGGTTACAAGGGGCAGGTGAGCAGTTCTTC. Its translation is CASRLQGAGEQFF.

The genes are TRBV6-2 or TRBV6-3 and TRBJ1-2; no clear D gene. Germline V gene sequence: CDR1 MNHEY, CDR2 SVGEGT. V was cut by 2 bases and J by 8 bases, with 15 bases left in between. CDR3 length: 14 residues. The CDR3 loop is CASSYPLGVEGYTF. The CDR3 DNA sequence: TGTGCCAGCAGTTACCCCCTGGGCGTCGAGGGCTACACCTTC.

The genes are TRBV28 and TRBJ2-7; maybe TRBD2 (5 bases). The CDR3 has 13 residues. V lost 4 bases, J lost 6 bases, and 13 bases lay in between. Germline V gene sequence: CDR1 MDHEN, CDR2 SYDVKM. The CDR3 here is CASSSGVGFEQYF. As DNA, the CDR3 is TGTGCCAGCAGTTCCGGGGTCGGCTTCGAGCAGTACTTC.